Described below is a single TCR beta chain sequence and its context. Its antigen is unknown. The treatment denotes: roughly 11-day PBMC culture with coronavirus spike peptide pools or control peptides (ViraFEST assay). The Oncomine TCR Beta short-read assay was applied to DNA of cultured CD4+ T cells. TCRdb redid the calling of the PCR reads with MiXCR, one entry per CDR3 protein. The sample contains 11,000 to 15,000 distinct CDR3 sequences, less than 70% of which appear only once. This specimen comes from a study of vaccination and CD4 T cells after COVID-19. The study's findings and limits: Researchers report that 304 of 307 vaccine-specific clones in convalescent patients proved spike mono-reactive.

This CDR3 has 14 residues. Trimming cost V 0 bases and J 4 bases, with 7 bases left between them. Input material: CD4+ T cells from blood, cultured in vitro. The gene calls are TRBV12-3 or TRBV12-4 and TRBJ1-5; D uncertain. This TCR derives from a human donor who had recovered from COVID-19. CDR3 DNA: TGTGCCAGCAGTTTAGCTATCCTAAATCAGCCCCAGCATTTT. This codes for CASSLAILNQPQHF.